The 16 T cell receptor beta chains below come from one sample, sequenced in a study of blood T cell repertoires in COVID-19. The data were produced by immunoSEQ multiplex PCR, yet TCRdb's version contains in-frame clones alone and is incomplete. Of tens of thousands of clones listed, approximately 85% are singletons. What was sequenced was peripheral blood. These receptors were taken from a man aged 45-60 years with acute or convalescent COVID-19.

This clone was seen only once. The chain couples TRBV4-1 to TRBJ1-4; D is ambiguous. The CDR3 is 15 residues long. Germline CDR1 reads MGHRA; CDR2 reads YSYEKL. The germline V and J ends were trimmed by 1 base and 0 bases, with 6 bases remaining between them. The CDR3 is CASSQAGATNEKLFF. The CDR3 nucleotides read TGCGCCAGCAGCCAAGCCGGAGCAACTAATGAAAAACTGTTTTTT.

The V and J genes are TRBV6-5 and TRBJ2-3; 7 nucleotides line up with TRBD1. Per germline, CDR1 MNHEY and CDR2 SVGAGI. This CDR3 is 15 amino acids long. The trim removed 3 bases at V and 3 bases at J, leaving 6 bases unmatched. The CDR3 is CASSYLTGRTDTQYF. The DNA of the CDR3 is TGTGCCAGCAGTTATCTGACAGGGCGGACAGATACGCAGTATTTT.

J is TRBJ1-6 and V is TRBV2; D gene unclear. The CDR3 runs 14 residues. In germline, CDR1 is SNHLY, CDR2 FYNNEI. V was clipped by 2 bases and J by 7 bases, with 9 bases between them. The CDR3: CASSEQIKNSPLHF. The CDR3, as DNA: TGTGCCAGCAGTGAACAGATCAAAAATTCACCCCTCCACTTT.

The chain has TRBV9 and TRBJ2-2, with a weak D call TRBD2 (6 bases). The V gene lost 0 bases and the J gene lost 7 bases, with 10 bases spanning the gap. Germline V gene lookup returns CDR1 SGDLS and CDR2 YYNGEE. The CDR3 length is 14 residues. The CDR3 DNA sequence: TGTGCCAGCAGCGTAGTGGCCGGGGGCGGGGAGCTGTTTTTT. Its translation is CASSVVAGGGELFF.

The chain carries TRBV12-5 and TRBJ2-3, with D maybe TRBD2 (7 bases). The V gene's germline CDR1 is LGHNT and CDR2 FRNRAP. The CDR3 covers 14 residues. Trimming cost V 8 bases and J 3 bases, with 15 bases left between them. The CDR3 DNA follows: TGTGCTAGTACGGCGGGGGCCCTAACAGATACGCAGTATTTT. This sequence encodes CASTAGALTDTQYF.

This rearrangement joins TRBV7-8 to TRBJ1-2; possibly TRBD1 for D (6 bases). From germline, CDR1 is SGHVS and CDR2 FQNEAQ. The CDR3 is 13 residues long. Trimming took 5 bases from V and 6 from J, leaving 13 bases between them. The CDR3 bases are TGTGCCAGCAGCCCCGGGGGGGCGGATGGCTACACCTTC. This sequence encodes CASSPGGADGYTF.

This clone was detected only once. The CDR3 coding sequence is TGTGCCAGCAGCCACAGGAGGGGGACAGGGGTTTACACTGAAGCTTTCTTT. Amino acids: CASSHRRGTGVYTEAFF. The chain has TRBV21-1 and TRBJ1-1; the table's D call TRBD1 went unverified against the DNA. TRBV21-1 constitutes a pseudogene. This CDR3 has 17 residues.

The genes are TRBV7-8 and TRBJ2-7, with TRBD1 as a possible D gene (5 bases). Trimming stripped 4 bases from V and 0 bases from J, with 13 bases between. Germline values: CDR1 SGHVS, CDR2 FQNEAQ. This CDR3 spans 15 amino acids. CDR3 coding DNA: TGTGCCAGCAGCTCCCAAACAGGAAGCTCCTACGAGCAGTACTTC. Residues: CASSSQTGSSYEQYF. Together with reference TRBV7-8 and TRBJ2-7, the CDR3 gives the full variable domain: GAGVSQSPRYKVAKRGQDVALRCDPISGHVSLFWYQQALGQGPEFLTYFQNEAQLDKSGLPSDRFFAERPEGSVSTLKIQRTQQEDSAVYLCASSSQTGSSYEQYFGPGTRLTVT.

This clone is a singleton in its sample. The V call is TRBV9, the J call TRBJ1-2, with TRBD1 matching 9 bases. This CDR3 is 15 amino acids long. The V gene's germline CDR1 is SGDLS and CDR2 YYNGEE. The trim removed 0 bases at V and 2 bases at J, leaving 2 bases unmatched. This CDR3 is CASSVGGQGNYGYTF. CDR3 bases: TGTGCCAGCAGCGTAGGGGGACAGGGAAACTATGGCTACACCTTC.

This sequence joins TRBV18 and TRBJ2-7, with 7 bases fitting TRBD1. The CDR3 extends over 15 amino acids. V lost 3 bases to trimming and J lost 3 bases; unmatched junction nucleotides: 8. Germline CDR1 KGHSH, CDR2 LQKENI. CDR3 sequence reads: CASSPNRDSYYEQYF. In nucleotides, the CDR3 is TGTGCCAGCTCACCCAATAGGGACAGCTACTACGAGCAGTACTTC. Full variable domain (outside the CDR3, taken from reference TRBV18 and TRBJ2-7): NAGVMQNPRHLVRRRGQEARLRCSPMKGHSHVYWYRQLPEEGLKFMVYLQKENIIDESGMPKERFSAEFPKEGPSILRIQQVVRGDSAAYFCASSPNRDSYYEQYFGPGTRLTVT.

J is TRBJ2-2 and V is TRBV6-5; 10 nucleotides agree with TRBD2. The junction had 4 bases not matched to a gene; V was cut back by 4 bases and J by 2 bases. This CDR3 has 16 residues. Per the germline V gene, CDR1 is MNHEY and CDR2 is SVGAGI. The CDR3, as DNA: TGTGCCAGCAGTTCTAGCGGGGGCCAAAACACCGGGGAGCTGTTTTTT. This encodes CASSSSGGQNTGELFF.

J is TRBJ2-3 and V is TRBV4-2; TRBD1 agrees at 9 bases. The V gene's germline CDR1 is LGHNA and CDR2 YNFKEQ. V dropped 2 bases and J dropped 5; count of bases not matched to a gene: 8. The CDR3 spans 16 residues. This CDR3 is CASSQHRDRAGDTQYF. DNA of the CDR3: TGTGCCAGCAGCCAACACCGGGACAGGGCTGGAGATACGCAGTATTTT.

The chain carries TRBV30 and TRBJ1-2; 9 bases fit TRBD1. Germline loops: CDR1 GTSNPN, CDR2 SVGIG (reference sequence). The ends lost 0 bases at V and 5 bases at J; junction bases unmatched: 4. There are 14 residues in the CDR3. In DNA, the CDR3 is TGTGCCTGGAGTGTACAGGGGACAGGGTATGGCTACACCTTC. Residues: CAWSVQGTGYGYTF.

The rearrangement links TRBV7-9 to TRBJ2-3, with D unclear. The CDR3 is made up of 15 amino acids. Germline CDR1 and CDR2: SEHNR and FQNEAQ (reference sequence). Trimming shortened V by 1 base and J by 4 bases, and 12 bases separated the two germline ends. The CDR3 is CASSLVGLQSDTQYF. CDR3 DNA sequence: TGTGCCAGCAGCTTAGTTGGGCTCCAATCAGATACGCAGTATTTT.

The chain links TRBV11-2 to TRBJ1-4; D might be TRBD1 (5 bases). Trimming stripped 5 bases from V and 8 bases from J, with 18 bases between. The CDR3 has 15 residues. Looked up from germline, CDR1 is SGHAT and CDR2 is FQNNGV. In DNA form, the CDR3 reads TGTGCCAGCAGCCCGGGTGGCAGGGCAAGCGAAAAACTGTTTTTT. It encodes CASSPGGRASEKLFF.

The chain has TRBV18 and TRBJ2-7; 8 positions agree with TRBD1. Germline-derived CDR1 and CDR2 are KGHSH and LQKENI. J was trimmed by 3 bases and V by 4 bases; bases with no gene match: 8. CDR3 size: 15 residues. CDR3 protein: CASSLGTGKDYEQYF. For the CDR3, the DNA is TGTGCCAGCTCACTTGGGACAGGTAAAGACTACGAGCAGTACTTC.